This TCR beta chain was sequenced during a study of blood T cell repertoires in COVID-19. Study context: From T cells, B-cell-depleted T cells, or PBMCs came the material, which was cDNA or gDNA.

Germline loops: CDR1 SQVTM, CDR2 ANQGSEA. There are 14 residues in the CDR3. With 1 base clipped from V and 5 bases from J, the junction kept 3 bases outside the gene matches. The table came from immunoSEQ multiplex PCR; TCRdb's copy has only in-frame clones and leaves some out. The sample shows about 260,000 clones, 75% to 90% of them seen only once. The clonotype was recovered from a woman in her sixties or seventies with COVID-19, enrolled during active disease. The V and J genes are TRBV29-1 and TRBJ2-3, with 10 nucleotides matching TRBD2. The sequenced sample was peripheral blood. CDR3 DNA: TGCAGCGTTGAAGGGCTAGCGGGAGTAGATACGCAGTATTTT. Translated: CSVEGLAGVDTQYF.